This entry is about one T cell receptor (beta chain). The method was immunoSEQ multiplex PCR; TCRdb's version includes in-frame clones alone and lacks a portion of them. The sample has around 120,000 clones, roughly 86% seen once; the top ten hold 17%. The sample comes from a study of T cell responses to AZD1222 COVID-19 vaccine. This CDR3 spans 15 amino acids. V lost 4 bases to trimming and J lost 4 bases, with 16 bases between them. Per germline, CDR1 MNHEY and CDR2 SVGEGT. Sequences were derived from peripheral blood, sampled 28 days after the second AZD1222 dose. V usage is TRBV6-2 or TRBV6-3 and J usage is TRBJ1-1, with no clear D. The origin of this receptor is an adult who received the AZD1222 COVID-19 vaccine. The CDR3 region is CASSSVGVGRTEAFF. The CDR3 DNA sequence: TGTGCCAGCAGTTCTGTAGGCGTTGGACGCACTGAAGCTTTCTTT.